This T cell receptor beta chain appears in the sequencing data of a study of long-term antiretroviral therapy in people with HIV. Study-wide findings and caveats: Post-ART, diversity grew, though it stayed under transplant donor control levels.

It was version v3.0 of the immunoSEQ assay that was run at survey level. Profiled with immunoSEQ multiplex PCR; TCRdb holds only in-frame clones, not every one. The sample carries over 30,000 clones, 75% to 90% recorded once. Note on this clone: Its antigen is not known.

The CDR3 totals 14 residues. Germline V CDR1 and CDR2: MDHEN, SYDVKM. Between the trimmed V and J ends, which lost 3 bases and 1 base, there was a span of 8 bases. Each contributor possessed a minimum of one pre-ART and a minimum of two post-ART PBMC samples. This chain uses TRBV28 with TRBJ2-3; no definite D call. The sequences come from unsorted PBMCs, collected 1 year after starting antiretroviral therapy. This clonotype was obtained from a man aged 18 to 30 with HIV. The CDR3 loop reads CASSFVAGTDTQYF. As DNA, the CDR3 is TGTGCCAGCAGTTTTGTCGCAGGCACAGATACGCAGTATTTT.